The 2 T cell receptor beta chains in this list originate from one sample, sequenced in a study of cytomegalovirus exposure and HLA in healthy donors. Produced via immunoSEQ multiplex PCR; TCRdb's table is partial and in-frame only. The sample has about 140,000 clones, approximately 82% seen once. Sample: PBMCs. The receptors come from a man aged 25-40 years in good health and CMV-seropositive.

The chain is built from TRBV6-6 and TRBJ2-1; TRBD2 aligns across 10 bases. V gave up 4 bases and J gave up 8 bases; unmatched junction bases: 8. The CDR3 is 15 amino acids. Germline V lookup: CDR1 MNHNY, CDR2 SVGAGI (reference sequence). The CDR3 loop reads CASSLPSGGADEQFF. In nucleotides, the CDR3 is TGTGCCAGCAGTTTACCCAGCGGGGGGGCTGATGAGCAGTTCTTC.

The chain carries TRBV14 and TRBJ2-3; D may be TRBD1 (6 bases). The length of the CDR3 is 16 residues. Trimming cost V 0 bases and J 3 bases, with 13 bases left between them. CDR1 is SGHDN and CDR2 is FVKESK in the germline V gene. The CDR3 DNA is TGTGCCAGCAGCCAAGAGGTCAGGGGAAGGACAGATACGCAGTATTTT. It encodes CASSQEVRGRTDTQYF.